Below are 12 T cell receptor beta chains sequenced from a single sample in a study of memory CD4+ T cells and cytomegalovirus serostatus (dated by TCRdb to the late 2010s). Single viable CD3+CD4+CD8-CD45RO+ cells were sorted as memory CD4+ T cells on a FACSAria II. Preparation of the library involved the immunoSEQ multiplex PCR assay. TCRdb provides this immuneACCESS table in a form limited to in-frame rearrangements. Some clones are lacking; in checked studies, under half of them reflect an unresolved V gene, and why the rest are absent is not known. The sample has some 26,000 clones on record, roughly three quarters of them singletons. The top ten hold around 1% of the sample. The sequenced material came from memory CD4+ T cells from blood. These receptors came from an adult in good health and CMV-seronegative.

The DNA of the CDR3 is TGTGCCAGCAGCGATTACGTGGAAAACATTCAGTACTTC. The encoded protein is CASSDYVENIQYF. The chain employs TRBV5-8 and TRBJ2-4; D remains ambiguous. The V and J ends lost 4 bases and 5 bases respectively, with 10 bases between them. Germline CDR1 and CDR2: SGHTS and YDEGEE. This CDR3 comprises 13 residues.

The chain links TRBV27 to TRBJ2-3; no definite D call. CDR1 MNHEY and CDR2 SMNVEV come from the germline V gene (reference sequence). Trimming took 4 bases from V and 1 from J, leaving 9 bases between them. The CDR3 runs to 14 residues. The chain's CDR3 is CASSSRFGTDTQYF. In nucleotides, the CDR3 is TGTGCCAGCAGTTCCCGTTTCGGCACAGATACGCAGTATTTT.

The CDR3 region has the DNA TGTGCCAGCAGTGAAGCCCGGACACGCAGGTATCAGCCCCAGCATTTT. It codes for CASSEARTRRYQPQHF. The J gene is TRBJ1-5, the V gene TRBV2; a weak D match, TRBD1 (5 bases). V was clipped by 0 bases and J by 5 bases, with 14 bases between them. CDR3 length equals 16 residues. Germline CDR1 SNHLY, CDR2 FYNNEI.

V and J are TRBV7-9 and TRBJ2-7; perhaps TRBD1 as D (5 bases). CDR1 SEHNR and CDR2 FQNEAQ come from the germline V gene (reference sequence). V gave up 3 bases and J gave up 0 bases, with 9 bases separating them. The CDR3 runs to 14 residues. In DNA form, the CDR3 reads TGTGCCAGCAGCTTCAGACAGAGCTCCTACGAGCAGTACTTC. Protein: CASSFRQSSYEQYF.

This clone has just a few counts. The CDR3 DNA reads as TGTGCCAGCAGGGGACTAGCGGGATTGGGTGAGCAGTTCTTC. Its protein is CASRGLAGLGEQFF. The chain couples TRBV19 to TRBJ2-1; TRBD2 aligns across 13 bases. This CDR3 has 14 residues. Germline values: CDR1 LNHDA, CDR2 SQIVND (reference sequence). V was clipped by 9 bases and J by 9 bases; unmatched bases: 8.

This clone has only a few counts. V gene TRBV29-1 combines with J gene TRBJ1-2; 7 positions match TRBD1. The CDR3 length is 13 residues. Losses at the gene ends were 5 bases for V and 4 bases for J; bases not matched to a gene: 7. CDR1 SQVTM and CDR2 ANQGSEA come from the germline V gene. CDR3: CSVFEGASYGYTF. The DNA for the CDR3 is TGCAGCGTTTTCGAGGGGGCGTCCTATGGCTACACCTTC.

This clone was seen a single time. V gene TRBV7-6 combines with J gene TRBJ1-4, with TRBD1 matching over 7 bases. CDR1 and CDR2 from the germline V gene are SGHVS and FNYEAQ. CDR3 length: 15 residues. V lost 0 bases to trimming and J lost 5 bases; unmatched junction nucleotides: 3. Here the CDR3 reads CASSLARTGNEKLFF. DNA of the CDR3: TGTGCCAGCAGCTTAGCCCGGACAGGAAATGAAAAACTGTTTTTT.

The rearrangement uses TRBV6-1 and TRBJ1-2; unclear D gene. Germline CDR1 MNHNS, CDR2 SASEGT. The CDR3 has 12 amino acids. Between the trimmed V and J ends, which lost 4 bases and 4 bases, there was a span of 7 bases. The CDR3 protein is CASSGRGYGYTF. The CDR3 coding sequence is TGTGCCAGCAGTGGACGCGGCTATGGCTACACCTTC.

The rearrangement joins TRBV6-1 to TRBJ1-6, with TRBD1 matching 7 bases. V gave up 4 bases and J gave up 4 bases; unmatched junction bases: 4. The CDR3 is 15 amino acids. Germline V gene sequence: CDR1 MNHNS, CDR2 SASEGT. In DNA, the CDR3 is TGTGCCAGCAGTGGGGCGGGACAGTATAATTCACCCCTCCACTTT. This translates into CASSGAGQYNSPLHF.

V is TRBV10-3 and J is TRBJ2-1; 7 bases map to TRBD1. The CDR3 is 14 amino acids. V dropped 0 bases and J dropped 10; count of bases not matched to a gene: 6. CDR1 ENHRY and CDR2 SYGVKD come from the germline V gene. The CDR3 is CAISESPGQKEQFF. DNA of the CDR3: TGTGCCATCAGTGAGTCCCCGGGACAGAAAGAGCAGTTCTTC.

The V and J genes are TRBV5-4 and TRBJ1-2; TRBD1 agrees at 10 bases. This CDR3 contains 15 residues. Trimming at V came to 4 bases and at J to 2 bases, leaving 5 bases not matched to a gene. CDR1 is SGHNT and CDR2 is YYREEE in the germline V gene (reference sequence). The CDR3 region is CASSLPGQGNYGYTF. In DNA, the CDR3 is TGTGCCAGCAGCCTTCCGGGACAGGGGAACTATGGCTACACCTTC.

The V and J genes are TRBV14 and TRBJ1-1; D perhaps matches TRBD1 (6 bases). The V end lost 1 base, the J end lost 4 bases, and 10 bases lay between the germline ends. Looked up from germline, CDR1 is SGHDN and CDR2 is FVKESK. The CDR3 has 14 residues. DNA of the CDR3: TGTGCCAGCAGCCAAGGACAGGTGCGCACTGAAGCTTTCTTT. This translates into CASSQGQVRTEAFF.